This passage covers 9 T cell receptor beta chains from one sample sequenced in a study of T cells in Graves' hyperthyroidism and ophthalmopathy. RNA transcripts were the template for amplifying TCR beta CDR3 regions. HTBI primers were the set used in a first-round RT-PCR of the TCR CDR3. TCRdb re-called the multiplex PCR reads with MiXCR, one entry per CDR3 protein. The repertoire holds over 250,000 distinct CDR3 sequences, around 13% seen once, with approximately 35% in the top ten. The specimen was blood. Every receptor here comes from a woman between 40 and 50 years old with Graves' ophthalmopathy.

In its sample, this clonotype was seen a few times. V and J are TRBV20-1 and TRBJ1-4; 10 bases are shared with TRBD1. The CDR3 has 13 amino acids. V shed 6 bases and J 8 bases; nucleotides not matched to a gene: 6. The germline CDR1 and CDR2 sequences are DFQATT and SNEGSKA (reference sequence). CDR3 residues: CSASGTGAEKLFF. The CDR3 nucleotides are TGCAGTGCGTCCGGGACAGGGGCGGAAAAACTGTTTTTT.

This clonotype appeared many times. The rearrangement links TRBV12-5 to TRBJ2-7; tentatively, D is TRBD1 (6 bases). V was shortened by 4 bases and J by 6 bases, with 19 bases between the two germline ends. The germline CDR1 and CDR2 sequences are LGHNT and FRNRAP. The CDR3 spans 15 residues. The CDR3 bases are TGTGCTAGTGGTTCGTCGGGGACATTCCAAATCGAGCAGTACTTC. It yields the protein CASGSSGTFQIEQYF.

The chain recombines TRBV5-6 with TRBJ1-4; D is possibly TRBD1 (6 bases). Germline V lookup: CDR1 SGHDT, CDR2 YYEEEE. This CDR3 spans 15 amino acids. V lost 2 bases and J 3 bases, leaving 11 bases between the germline ends. DNA for the CDR3: TGTGCCAGCAGCTTTTTGGGGACACCTAATGAAAAACTGTTTTTT. Translated: CASSFLGTPNEKLFF.

This clonotype was recorded many times. The rearrangement uses TRBV28 and TRBJ2-1; 13 bases match TRBD2. Germline CDR1 reads MDHEN; CDR2 reads SYDVKM. This CDR3 comprises 16 residues. V trimming: 3 bases; J trimming: 9 bases; junction bases outside the gene matches: 8. The CDR3 here is CASSLFTSGRASEQFF. The CDR3 DNA is TGTGCCAGCAGTTTGTTTACTAGCGGGAGGGCCTCTGAGCAGTTCTTC.

This clonotype occurred many times. The V and J genes are TRBV30 and TRBJ1-2; no clear D. The CDR3 consists of 13 residues. Deletions cut 3 bases from V and 7 bases from J, with 15 bases between. Germline assignment: CDR1 GTSNPN and CDR2 SVGIG (reference sequence). The CDR3 bases are TGTGCCTGGAGCGCTAGTACATTCGGTGGCTACACCTTC. It codes for CAWSASTFGGYTF. Looking up the rest from reference TRBV30 and TRBJ1-2 gives the full variable domain: SQTIHQWPATLVQPVGSPLSLECTVEGTSNPNLYWYRQAAGRGLQLLFYSVGIGQISSEVPQNLSASRPQDRQFILSSKKLLLSDSGFYLCAWSASTFGGYTFGSGTRLTVV.

The rearrangement uses TRBV6-1 and TRBJ2-3; D possibly matches TRBD1 or TRBD2 (5 bases each). This CDR3 contains 20 residues. V was pared by 4 bases and J by 0 bases, with 26 bases between. Germline loops: CDR1 MNHNS, CDR2 SASEGT. In DNA, the CDR3 is TGTGCCAGCAGTGGAATGTCTCGGGGCCGGCGCATTCTTAGCACAGATACGCAGTATTTT. Translated, it gives CASSGMSRGRRILSTDTQYF.

This clonotype was counted many times. The V and J genes are TRBV30 and TRBJ2-1; D is ambiguous. Germline lookup yields CDR1 GTSNPN and CDR2 SVGIG (reference sequence). Trimming took 0 bases from V and 9 from J, leaving 15 bases between them. The CDR3 extends over 14 amino acids. This CDR3 reads CAWSVGRQWVEQFF. In DNA form, the CDR3 reads TGTGCCTGGAGTGTAGGTCGTCAGTGGGTTGAGCAGTTCTTC.

The V and J genes are TRBV20-1 and TRBJ1-3; no clear D. The V and J ends lost 3 bases and 4 bases respectively, with 7 bases between them. The CDR3 is 12 amino acids. Germline V gives CDR1 DFQATT, CDR2 SNEGSKA (reference sequence). The CDR3 loop reads CSARRGGNTIYF. The CDR3 DNA sequence: TGCAGTGCTAGGAGAGGAGGAAACACCATATATTTT.

The sample holds many counts of this clonotype. V usage is TRBV2 and J usage is TRBJ2-7, with 7 bases that match TRBD2. The trim removed 7 bases at V and 0 bases at J, leaving 3 bases unmatched. CDR1 is SNHLY and CDR2 is FYNNEI in the germline V gene. The CDR3 has 13 residues. This CDR3 reads CASITGGSYEQYF. In DNA form, the CDR3 reads TGTGCCAGCATAACGGGGGGCTCCTACGAGCAGTACTTC. The full variable domain, completed using reference TRBV2 and TRBJ2-7, is EPEVTQTPSHQVTQMGQEVILRCVPISNHLYFYWYRQILGQKVEFLVSFYNNEISEKSEIFDDQFSVERPDGSNFTLKIRSTKLEDSAMYFCASITGGSYEQYFGPGTRLTVT.